Following are 5 T cell receptor beta chains from one sample sequenced in a study of blood T cell repertoires in COVID-19. Only in-frame clones appear in the TCRdb table, and some are missing; sequencing was by immunoSEQ multiplex PCR. The repertoire consists of 95,000 to 150,000 clones, with 75% to 90% occurring once and the leading ten covering under 3.5%. Material: peripheral blood. These receptors originate from a woman of 80 years or more with COVID-19, enrolled during active disease.

With respect to this clone: The junction shows a germline mismatch at one end, possibly a read error. V is TRBV18 and J is TRBJ2-3; 8 bases line up with TRBD2. Germline V gene sequence: CDR1 KGHSH, CDR2 LQKENI. The CDR3 loop spans 18 amino acids. CDR3 region: CASSSPLGLGGLTDTQYF. DNA of the CDR3: TGTGCCAGCTCATCACCCTTGGGACTAGGAGGGCTTACAGATACGCAGTATTTT.

The J gene is TRBJ2-3, the V gene TRBV28, with a possible D match to TRBD1 (8 bases). V lost 7 bases and J 6 bases, leaving 20 bases between the germline ends. Germline V lookup: CDR1 MDHEN, CDR2 SYDVKM. This CDR3 has 15 amino acids. CDR3 in amino acids: CASTFPSQGGDTQYF. The CDR3 DNA reads TGTGCCAGCACATTTCCCTCACAGGGGGGGGATACGCAGTATTTT.

The chain employs TRBV28 and TRBJ2-7, with D perhaps TRBD1 (5 bases). The CDR3 runs 13 residues. CDR1 is MDHEN and CDR2 is SYDVKM in the germline V gene. With 4 bases removed from V and 5 bases from J, the gap between germline ends came to 12 bases. The CDR3 loop reads CASSSQGTHEQYF. DNA of the CDR3: TGTGCCAGCAGTTCTCAGGGTACCCACGAGCAGTACTTC.

The chain carries TRBV6-5 and TRBJ2-5; D possibly corresponds to TRBD1 (5 bases). The CDR3 is made up of 15 amino acids. Trimming left V 0 bases short and J 1 base short, with 9 bases between. Per germline, CDR1 MNHEY and CDR2 SVGAGI. The CDR3 region is CASSYSSQGQETQYF. The DNA for the CDR3 is TGTGCCAGCAGTTACTCGTCGCAGGGCCAAGAGACCCAGTACTTC.

V is TRBV9 and J is TRBJ2-7, with 13 bases identical to TRBD2. J was trimmed by 5 bases and V by 2 bases; bases with no gene match: 7. Germline CDR1 SGDLS, CDR2 YYNGEE. The CDR3 has 16 residues. The CDR3 loop reads CASSVGGTSGNHEQYF. The CDR3 DNA follows: TGTGCCAGCAGCGTCGGTGGGACTAGCGGGAACCACGAGCAGTACTTC.